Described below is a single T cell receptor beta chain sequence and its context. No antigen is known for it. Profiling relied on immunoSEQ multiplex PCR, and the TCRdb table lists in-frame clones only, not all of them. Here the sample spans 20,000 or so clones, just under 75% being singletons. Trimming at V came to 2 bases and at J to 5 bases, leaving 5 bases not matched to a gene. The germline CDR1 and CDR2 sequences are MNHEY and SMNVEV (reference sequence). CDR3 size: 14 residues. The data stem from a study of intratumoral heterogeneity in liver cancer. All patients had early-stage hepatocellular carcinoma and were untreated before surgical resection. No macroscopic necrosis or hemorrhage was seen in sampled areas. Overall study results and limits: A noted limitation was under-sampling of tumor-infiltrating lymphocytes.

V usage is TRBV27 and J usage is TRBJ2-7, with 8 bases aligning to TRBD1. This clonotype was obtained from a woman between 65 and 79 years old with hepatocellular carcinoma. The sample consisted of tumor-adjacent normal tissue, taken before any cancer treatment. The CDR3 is CASSLQGASHEQYF. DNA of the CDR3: TGTGCCAGCAGTTTACAGGGGGCGTCGCACGAGCAGTACTTC.